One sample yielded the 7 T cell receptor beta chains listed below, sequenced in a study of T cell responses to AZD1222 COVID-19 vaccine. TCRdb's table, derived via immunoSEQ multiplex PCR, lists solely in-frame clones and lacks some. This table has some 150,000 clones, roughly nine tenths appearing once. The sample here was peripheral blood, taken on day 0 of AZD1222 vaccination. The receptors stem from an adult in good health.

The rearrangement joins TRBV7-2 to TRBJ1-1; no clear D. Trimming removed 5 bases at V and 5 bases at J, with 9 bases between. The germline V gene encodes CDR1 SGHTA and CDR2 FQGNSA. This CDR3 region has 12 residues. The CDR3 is CASSRTVTEAFF. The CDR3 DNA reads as TGTGCCAGCAGCAGGACGGTGACTGAAGCTTTCTTT.

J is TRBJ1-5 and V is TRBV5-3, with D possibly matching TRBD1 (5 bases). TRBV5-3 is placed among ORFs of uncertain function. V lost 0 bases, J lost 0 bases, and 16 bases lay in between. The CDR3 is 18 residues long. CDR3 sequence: CARSLGTGPTYSNQPQHF. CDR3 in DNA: TGTGCCAGAAGCTTGGGTACAGGACCTACCTATAGCAATCAGCCCCAGCATTTT.

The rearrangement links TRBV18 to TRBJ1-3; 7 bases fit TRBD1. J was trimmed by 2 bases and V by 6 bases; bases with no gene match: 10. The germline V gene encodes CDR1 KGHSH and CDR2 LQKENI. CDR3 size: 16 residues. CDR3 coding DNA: TGTGCCAGCTCGGACGGGACAGCCAGAACTGGAAACACCATATATTTT. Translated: CASSDGTARTGNTIYF.

The CDR3 nucleotides are TGTGCCAGCTCCTACGCGGTTGGCCAGCCCCAGCATTTT. Protein: CASSYAVGQPQHF. The V gene is TRBV7-3, the J gene TRBJ1-5; no firm D call. This CDR3 is 13 amino acids long. CDR1 is SGHTA and CDR2 is FQGTGA in the germline V gene. Trimming took 8 bases from V and 7 from J, leaving 15 bases between them.

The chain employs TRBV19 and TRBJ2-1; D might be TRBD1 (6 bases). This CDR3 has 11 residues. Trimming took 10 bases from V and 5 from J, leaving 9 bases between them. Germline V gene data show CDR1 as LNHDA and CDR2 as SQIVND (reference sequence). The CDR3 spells CATQGNNEQFF. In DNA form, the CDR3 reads TGTGCCACCCAGGGGAACAATGAGCAGTTCTTC.

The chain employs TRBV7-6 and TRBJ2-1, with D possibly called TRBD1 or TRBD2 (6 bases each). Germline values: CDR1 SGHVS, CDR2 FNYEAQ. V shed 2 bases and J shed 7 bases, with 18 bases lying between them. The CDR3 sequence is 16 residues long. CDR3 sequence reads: CASSLSEVGGGNEQFF. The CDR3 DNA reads TGTGCCAGCAGCTTATCGGAGGTAGGGGGAGGAAATGAGCAGTTCTTC. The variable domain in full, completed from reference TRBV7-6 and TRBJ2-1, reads GAGVSQSPRYKVTKRGQDVALRCDPISGHVSLYWYRQALGQGPEFLTYFNYEAQQDKSGLPNDRFSAERPEGSISTLTIQRTEQRDSAMYRCASSLSEVGGGNEQFFGPGTRLTVL.

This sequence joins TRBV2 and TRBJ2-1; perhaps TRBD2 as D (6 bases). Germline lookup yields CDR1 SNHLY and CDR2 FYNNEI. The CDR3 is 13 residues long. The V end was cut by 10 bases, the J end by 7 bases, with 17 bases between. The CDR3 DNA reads TGTGCCACCTCGGGGGAGAGAGGGAATGAGCAGTTCTTC. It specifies CATSGERGNEQFF.